The 3 T cell receptor beta chains reported below all come from one sample, sequenced in a study of cytomegalovirus exposure and HLA in healthy donors. PCR employed 60 Vbeta and 13 Jbeta primers. Sequencing used immunoSEQ multiplex PCR; TCRdb keeps in-frame clones, though not all of them. The repertoire holds about 100,000 clones, with roughly 75% as singletons. Sequencing input: PBMCs. The receptors were gathered from a woman aged 55-69 years in good health and CMV-seronegative.

The chain is built from TRBV7-9 and TRBJ2-5; tentative D call: TRBD1 (5 bases). Germline V gene sequence: CDR1 SEHNR, CDR2 FQNEAQ (reference sequence). CDR3 length: 13 residues. Trimming took off 3 bases at V and 1 base at J, with 6 bases between the two ends. CDR3 region: CASSLDIQETQYF. DNA for the CDR3: TGTGCCAGCAGCTTGGACATCCAAGAGACCCAGTACTTC.

This clone was observed a handful of times. The chain carries TRBV4-1 and TRBJ1-2; 12 nucleotides line up with TRBD1. V shed 4 bases, J shed 3 bases, and the junction held 6 bases outside the gene matches. The CDR3 totals 16 residues. CDR1 and CDR2 (germline): MGHRA, YSYEKL. CDR3 coding DNA: TGCGCCAGCAGCCTTGGGACAGGGGGCCTTTACTATGGCTACACCTTC. As protein: CASSLGTGGLYYGYTF.

V usage is TRBV29-1 and J usage is TRBJ1-1, with TRBD1 matching 7 bases. The J segment lost 3 bases and the V segment lost 6 bases, leaving 7 bases of the junction unmatched. Germline lookup yields CDR1 SQVTM and CDR2 ANQGSEA. The CDR3 has 13 residues. CDR3 residues: CSVDRAGDTEAFF. In DNA form, the CDR3 reads TGCAGCGTAGACAGGGCCGGGGACACTGAAGCTTTCTTT. The variable domain in full, completed from reference TRBV29-1 and TRBJ1-1, reads SAVISQKPSRDICQRGTSLTIQCQVDSQVTMMFWYRQQPGQSLTLIATANQGSEATYESGFVIDKFPISRPNLTFSTLTVSNMSPEDSSIYLCSVDRAGDTEAFFGQGTRLTVV.